This is a list of T cell receptor beta chains from one sample in a study of cytomegalovirus exposure and HLA in healthy donors. Generated by immunoSEQ multiplex PCR, the TCRdb table keeps only in-frame clones and is missing some. Among some 120,000 clones listed, roughly 70% were seen once. Material: PBMCs. The receptors originated from a middle-aged woman in good health and CMV-seropositive. CDR3s include the opening cysteine and the closing phenylalanine or tryptophan.

v_gene: TRBV19; j_gene: TRBJ1-1; CDR3aa: CASSPRGGEAFF
v_gene: TRBV30; j_gene: TRBJ2-7; CDR3aa: CAWSVPLDRDEDEQYF
v_gene: TRBV7-3; j_gene: TRBJ2-2; CDR3aa: CASSQDSAVTGELFF
v_gene: TRBV9; j_gene: TRBJ2-1; CDR3aa: CASSVSAGNEQFF
v_gene: TRBV30; j_gene: TRBJ2-7; CDR3aa: CAWSVRTVTYEQYF
v_gene: TRBV25-1; j_gene: TRBJ1-6; CDR3aa: CASSDRTGPNSPLHF
v_gene: TRBV5-1; j_gene: TRBJ2-1; CDR3aa: CASSPGRTSSYNEQFF
v_gene: TRBV30; j_gene: TRBJ1-2; CDR3aa: CAWSVGRRGYTF
v_gene: TRBV21-1; j_gene: TRBJ1-5; CDR3aa: CASSKEQGQTNQPQHF
v_gene: TRBV28; j_gene: TRBJ1-2; CDR3aa: CASGPGQGSGYTF
v_gene: TRBV6-6; j_gene: TRBJ1-1; CDR3aa: CASGTGSNTEAFF
v_gene: TRBV10-3; j_gene: TRBJ2-7; CDR3aa: CAIRTGTGGYEQYF
v_gene: TRBV5-1; j_gene: TRBJ2-1; CDR3aa: CASSQAGGNYNEQFF
v_gene: TRBV10-1; j_gene: TRBJ2-5; CDR3aa: CASRAVKGTSGRDLTKTQETQYF
v_gene: TRBV6-5; j_gene: TRBJ1-3; CDR3aa: CASSLGTGAGNTIYF
v_gene: TRBV5-6; j_gene: TRBJ1-2; CDR3aa: CASSSGRDWGYTF
v_gene: TRBV7-3; j_gene: TRBJ2-7; CDR3aa: CASSLTSAGQQYF
v_gene: TRBV29-1; j_gene: TRBJ2-7; CDR3aa: CSVHTGTYEQYF
v_gene: TRBV7-2; j_gene: TRBJ1-2; CDR3aa: CASSAYRGLPDGYTF
v_gene: TRBV7-2; j_gene: TRBJ1-6; CDR3aa: CASSPRGRGGSPLHF
v_gene: TRBV6-1; j_gene: TRBJ2-7; CDR3aa: CASSMTGARGEQYF
v_gene: TRBV4-3; j_gene: TRBJ1-4; CDR3aa: CASSQDLGRGQATNEKLFF
v_gene: TRBV13; j_gene: TRBJ2-1; CDR3aa: CASILWTSGYNEQFF
v_gene: TRBV28; j_gene: TRBJ2-1; CDR3aa: CASSLRVGAYNEQFF
v_gene: TRBV7-9; j_gene: TRBJ2-2; CDR3aa: CASSLGQGLAGGELFF
v_gene: TRBV20-1; j_gene: TRBJ2-2; CDR3aa: CSAVRAGELFF
v_gene: TRBV2; j_gene: TRBJ1-6; CDR3aa: CASISGRGGGDSPLHF
v_gene: TRBV29-1; j_gene: TRBJ2-7; CDR3aa: CSVEGARGSYEQYF
v_gene: TRBV13; j_gene: TRBJ2-3; CDR3aa: CASSFLPQHASTDTQYF
v_gene: TRBV5-1; j_gene: TRBJ2-3; CDR3aa: CASSLASGAIDTQYF
v_gene: TRBV18; j_gene: TRBJ2-7; CDR3aa: CASSPPTGAHEQYF
v_gene: TRBV5-5; j_gene: TRBJ2-7; CDR3aa: CASKPGLGYYEQYF
v_gene: TRBV5-4; j_gene: TRBJ2-5; CDR3aa: CASSPGTGSSETQYF
v_gene: TRBV7-2; j_gene: TRBJ2-6; CDR3aa: CASSLVGTAPGANVLTF
v_gene: TRBV6-5; j_gene: TRBJ1-5; CDR3aa: CASKITDYSNQPQHF
v_gene: TRBV21-1; j_gene: TRBJ2-7; CDR3aa: CASSKDRQGYEQYF
v_gene: TRBV21-1; j_gene: TRBJ1-2; CDR3aa: CASDRGRRGYTF
v_gene: TRBV6-4; j_gene: TRBJ2-3; CDR3aa: CASSPGRENTDTQYF
v_gene: TRBV28; j_gene: TRBJ1-2; CDR3aa: CASSYPGQDYGYTF
v_gene: TRBV11-3; j_gene: TRBJ2-1; CDR3aa: CASSSRTGGPNEQFF
v_gene: TRBV7-8; j_gene: TRBJ2-7; CDR3aa: CASSPNDEQYF
v_gene: TRBV7-9; j_gene: TRBJ1-2; CDR3aa: CASSRDSYGYTF
v_gene: TRBV5-6; j_gene: TRBJ2-1; CDR3aa: CASSLIGTSSYNEQFF
v_gene: TRBV5-6; j_gene: TRBJ2-7; CDR3aa: CASSLAGPREQYF
v_gene: TRBV11-2; j_gene: TRBJ2-3; CDR3aa: CATEESTDTQYF
v_gene: TRBV13; j_gene: TRBJ2-1; CDR3aa: CASLGLAPSEQFF
v_gene: TRBV19; j_gene: TRBJ2-7; CDR3aa: CASSDGAYEQYF
v_gene: TRBV4-3; j_gene: TRBJ2-7; CDR3aa: CASSPRTGGYEQYF
v_gene: TRBV2; j_gene: TRBJ2-1; CDR3aa: CASSLPLTGLNNEQFF
v_gene: TRBV19; j_gene: TRBJ1-1; CDR3aa: CASSTPGRRDTEAFF
v_gene: TRBV6-1; j_gene: TRBJ2-7; CDR3aa: CASSGEVAGGRYSYEQYF